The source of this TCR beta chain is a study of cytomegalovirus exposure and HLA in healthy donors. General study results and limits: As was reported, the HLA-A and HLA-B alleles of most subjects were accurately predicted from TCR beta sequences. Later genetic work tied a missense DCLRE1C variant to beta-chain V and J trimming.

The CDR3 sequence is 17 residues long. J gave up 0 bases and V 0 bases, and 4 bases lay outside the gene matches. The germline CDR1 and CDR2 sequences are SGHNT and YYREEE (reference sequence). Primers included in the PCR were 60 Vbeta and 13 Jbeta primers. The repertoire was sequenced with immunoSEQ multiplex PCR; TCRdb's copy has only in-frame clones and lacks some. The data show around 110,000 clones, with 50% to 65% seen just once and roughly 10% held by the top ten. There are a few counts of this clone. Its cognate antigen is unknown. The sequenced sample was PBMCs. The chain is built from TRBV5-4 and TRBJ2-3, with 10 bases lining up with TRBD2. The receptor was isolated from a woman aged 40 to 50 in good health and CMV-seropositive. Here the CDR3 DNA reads TGTGCCAGCAGCTTGGGGCTAGCGGGGGCCAGCACAGATACGCAGTATTTT. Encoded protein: CASSLGLAGASTDTQYF.